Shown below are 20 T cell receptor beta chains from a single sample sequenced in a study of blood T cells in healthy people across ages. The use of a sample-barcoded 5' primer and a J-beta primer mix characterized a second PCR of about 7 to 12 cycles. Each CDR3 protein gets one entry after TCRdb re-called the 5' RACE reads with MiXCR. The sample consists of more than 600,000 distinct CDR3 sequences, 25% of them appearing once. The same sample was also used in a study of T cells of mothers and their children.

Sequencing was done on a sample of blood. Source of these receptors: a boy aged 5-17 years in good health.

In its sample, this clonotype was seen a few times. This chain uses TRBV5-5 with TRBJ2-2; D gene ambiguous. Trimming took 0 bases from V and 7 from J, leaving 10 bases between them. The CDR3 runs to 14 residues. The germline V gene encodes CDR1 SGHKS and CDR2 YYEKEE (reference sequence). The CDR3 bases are TGTGCCAGCAGCTTGGTGTCCGGCGGCGGGGAGCTGTTTTTT. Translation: CASSLVSGGGELFF.

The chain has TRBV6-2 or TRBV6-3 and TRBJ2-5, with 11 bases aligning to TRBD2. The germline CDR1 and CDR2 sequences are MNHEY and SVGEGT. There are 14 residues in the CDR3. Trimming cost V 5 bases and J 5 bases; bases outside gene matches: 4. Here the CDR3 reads CASSTWTSGETQYF. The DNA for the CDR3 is TGTGCCAGCAGTACCTGGACTAGCGGGGAGACCCAGTACTTC.

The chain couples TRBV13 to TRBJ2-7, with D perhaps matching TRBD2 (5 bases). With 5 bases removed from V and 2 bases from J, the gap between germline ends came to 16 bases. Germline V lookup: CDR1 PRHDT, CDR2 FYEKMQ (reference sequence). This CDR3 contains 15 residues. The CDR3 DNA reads TGTGCCAGCAGCGAGGCCGGGGAGCGGCCCTACGAGCAGTACTTC. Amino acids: CASSEAGERPYEQYF.

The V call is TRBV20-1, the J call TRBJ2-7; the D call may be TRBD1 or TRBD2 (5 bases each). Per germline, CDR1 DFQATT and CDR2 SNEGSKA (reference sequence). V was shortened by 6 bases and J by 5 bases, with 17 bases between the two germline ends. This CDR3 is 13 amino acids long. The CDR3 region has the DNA TGCAGTGCCCAGGGCCCGGGAATAGACGAGCAGTACTTC. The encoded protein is CSAQGPGIDEQYF.

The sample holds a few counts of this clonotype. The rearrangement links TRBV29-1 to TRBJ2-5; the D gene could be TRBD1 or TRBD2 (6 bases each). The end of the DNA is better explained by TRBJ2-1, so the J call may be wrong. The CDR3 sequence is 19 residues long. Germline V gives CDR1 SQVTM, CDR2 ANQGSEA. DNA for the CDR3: TGCAGCGTGCTCTACGACATGAGCTTTGTGGGGGGCGCCTACAATGAGCAGTTCTTC. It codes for CSVLYDMSFVGGAYNEQFF.

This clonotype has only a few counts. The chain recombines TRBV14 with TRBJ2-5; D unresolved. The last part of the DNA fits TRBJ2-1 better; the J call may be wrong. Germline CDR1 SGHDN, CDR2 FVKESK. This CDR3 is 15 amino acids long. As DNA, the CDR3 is TGTGCCAGCAGCCAGTTCGTCGGGTTGGACGATGAGCAGTTCTTC. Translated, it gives CASSQFVGLDDEQFF.

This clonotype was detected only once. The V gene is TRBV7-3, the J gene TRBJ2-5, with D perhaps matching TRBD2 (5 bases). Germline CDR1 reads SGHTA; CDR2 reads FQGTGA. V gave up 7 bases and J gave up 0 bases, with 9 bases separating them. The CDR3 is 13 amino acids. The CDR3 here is CASTTRDQETQYF. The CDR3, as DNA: TGTGCCAGCACCACGAGGGACCAAGAGACCCAGTACTTC.

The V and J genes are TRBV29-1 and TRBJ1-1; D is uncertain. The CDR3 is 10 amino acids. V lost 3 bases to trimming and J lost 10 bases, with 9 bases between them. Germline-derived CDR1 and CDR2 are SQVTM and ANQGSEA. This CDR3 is CSVDRSGAFF. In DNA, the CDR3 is TGCAGCGTTGACAGGAGCGGAGCTTTCTTT.

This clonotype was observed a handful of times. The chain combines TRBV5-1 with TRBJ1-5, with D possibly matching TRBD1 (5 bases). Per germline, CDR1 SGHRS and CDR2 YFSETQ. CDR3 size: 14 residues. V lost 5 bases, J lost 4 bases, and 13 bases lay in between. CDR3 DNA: TGCGCCAGCAGTGAGGCGGGGGGTAATCAGCCCCAGCATTTT. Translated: CASSEAGGNQPQHF.

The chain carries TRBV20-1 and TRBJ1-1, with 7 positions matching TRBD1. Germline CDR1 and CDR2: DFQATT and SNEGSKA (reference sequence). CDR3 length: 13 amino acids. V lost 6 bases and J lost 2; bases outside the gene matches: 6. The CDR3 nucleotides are TGCAGTGCGGTCCGGGACAGCAACACTGAAGCTTTCTTT. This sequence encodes CSAVRDSNTEAFF.

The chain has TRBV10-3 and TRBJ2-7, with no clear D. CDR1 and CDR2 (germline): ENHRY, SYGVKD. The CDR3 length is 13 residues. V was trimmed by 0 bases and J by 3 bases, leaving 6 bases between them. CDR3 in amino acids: CAISESSSYEQYF. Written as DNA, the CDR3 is TGTGCCATCAGTGAGTCGTCTAGCTACGAGCAGTACTTC.

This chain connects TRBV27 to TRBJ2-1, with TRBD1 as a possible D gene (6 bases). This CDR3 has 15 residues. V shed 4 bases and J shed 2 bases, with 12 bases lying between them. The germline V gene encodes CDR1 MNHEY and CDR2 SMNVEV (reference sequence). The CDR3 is CASSSSTGTYNEQFF. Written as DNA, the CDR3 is TGTGCCAGCAGTTCTTCCACAGGGACCTACAATGAGCAGTTCTTC.

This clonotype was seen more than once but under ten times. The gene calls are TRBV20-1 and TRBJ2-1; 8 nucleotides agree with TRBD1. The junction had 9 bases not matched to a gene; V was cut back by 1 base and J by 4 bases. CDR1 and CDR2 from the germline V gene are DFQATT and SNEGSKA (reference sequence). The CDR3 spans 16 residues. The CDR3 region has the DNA TGCAGTGCTAGAGTAGTCCAGGGGGCGCGGTACAATGAGCAGTTCTTC. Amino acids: CSARVVQGARYNEQFF.

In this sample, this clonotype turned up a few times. The CDR3 nucleotides read TGTGCCACCAGTGATCACCAGGAGCAAGAGACCCAGTACTTC. As protein: CATSDHQEQETQYF. V gene TRBV24-1 combines with J gene TRBJ2-5; D gene unclear. The CDR3 runs to 14 residues. Trimming stripped 3 bases from V and 2 bases from J, with 9 bases between. Germline values: CDR1 KGHDR, CDR2 SFDVKD.

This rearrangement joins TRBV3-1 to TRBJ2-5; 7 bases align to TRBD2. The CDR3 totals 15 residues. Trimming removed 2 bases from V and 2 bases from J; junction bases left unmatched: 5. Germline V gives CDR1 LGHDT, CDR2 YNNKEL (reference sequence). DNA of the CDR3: TGTGCCAGCAGCCAATTAGCGGGCAGGCAAGAGACCCAGTACTTC. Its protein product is CASSQLAGRQETQYF.

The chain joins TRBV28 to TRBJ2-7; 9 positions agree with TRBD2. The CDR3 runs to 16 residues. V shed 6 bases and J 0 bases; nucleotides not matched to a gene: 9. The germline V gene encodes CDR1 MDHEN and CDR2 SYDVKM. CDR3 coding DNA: TGTGCCAGCAGCTCGATGACTAGCGGCCCCTCCTACGAGCAGTACTTC. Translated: CASSSMTSGPSYEQYF.

The CDR3 sequence is CASSQWEKLFF. CDR3 sequence (DNA): TGTGCCAGCAGCCAATGGGAAAAACTGTTTTTT. V usage is TRBV3-1 and J usage is TRBJ1-4; no clear D. Germline CDR1 LGHDT, CDR2 YNNKEL (reference sequence). This CDR3 spans 11 amino acids. Trimming took off 2 bases at V and 8 bases at J, with 3 bases between the two ends.

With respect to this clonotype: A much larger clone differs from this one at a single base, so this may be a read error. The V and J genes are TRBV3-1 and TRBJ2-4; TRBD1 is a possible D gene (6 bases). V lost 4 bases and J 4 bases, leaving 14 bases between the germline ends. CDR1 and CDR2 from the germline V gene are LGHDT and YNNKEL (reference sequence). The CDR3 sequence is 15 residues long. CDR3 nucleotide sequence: TGTGCCAGCAGCCTGACCGAAGGGGGAAAAAACATTCAGTACTTC. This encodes CASSLTEGGKNIQYF. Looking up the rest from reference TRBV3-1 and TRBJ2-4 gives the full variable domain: DTAVSQTPKYLVTQMGNDKSIKCEQNLGHDTMYWYKQDSKKFLKIMFSYNNKELIINETVPNRFSPKSPDKAHLNLHINSLELGDSAVYFCASSLTEGGKNIQYFGAGTRLSVL.

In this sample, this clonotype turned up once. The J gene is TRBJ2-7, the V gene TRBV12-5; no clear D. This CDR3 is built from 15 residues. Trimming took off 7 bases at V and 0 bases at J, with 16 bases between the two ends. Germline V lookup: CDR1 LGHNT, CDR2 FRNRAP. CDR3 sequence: CASAPPGFSSYEQYF. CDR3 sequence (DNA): TGTGCTAGTGCCCCCCCAGGATTTAGCTCCTACGAGCAGTACTTC. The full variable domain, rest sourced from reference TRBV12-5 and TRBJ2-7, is DARVTQTPRHKVTEMGQEVTMRCQPILGHNTVFWYRQTMMQGLELLAYFRNRAPLDDSGMPKDRFSAEMPDATLATLKIQPSEPRDSAVYFCASAPPGFSSYEQYFGPGTRLTVT.

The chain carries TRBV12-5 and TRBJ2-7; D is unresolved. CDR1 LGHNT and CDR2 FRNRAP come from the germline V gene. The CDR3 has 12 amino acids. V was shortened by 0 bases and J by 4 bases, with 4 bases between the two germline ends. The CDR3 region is CASGLVKYEQYF. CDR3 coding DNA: TGTGCTAGTGGTTTGGTAAAGTACGAGCAGTACTTC.